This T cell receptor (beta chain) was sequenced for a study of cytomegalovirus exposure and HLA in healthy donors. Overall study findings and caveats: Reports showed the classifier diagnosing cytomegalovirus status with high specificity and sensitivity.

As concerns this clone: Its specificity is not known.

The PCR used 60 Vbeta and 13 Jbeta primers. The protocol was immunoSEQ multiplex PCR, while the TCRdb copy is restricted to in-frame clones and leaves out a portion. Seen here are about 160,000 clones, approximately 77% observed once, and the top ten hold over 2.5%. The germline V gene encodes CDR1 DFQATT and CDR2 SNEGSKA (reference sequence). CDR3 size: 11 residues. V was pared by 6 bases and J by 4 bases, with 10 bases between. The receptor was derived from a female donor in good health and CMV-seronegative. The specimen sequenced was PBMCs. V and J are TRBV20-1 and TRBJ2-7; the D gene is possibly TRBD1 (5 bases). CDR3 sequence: CSAPTAYEQYF. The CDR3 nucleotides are TGCAGTGCGCCGACAGCATACGAGCAGTACTTC.